The 28 T cell receptor beta chains below were found in one sample sequenced in a study of PD-1 blockade in classical Hodgkin lymphoma. Every patient had relapsed following autologous stem cell transplantation, and cohorts differed in brentuximab vedotin exposure. Sequencing was performed with immunoSEQ multiplex PCR; in TCRdb, only in-frame clones are kept and a portion is missing. The data hold some 6,800 clones, with about 79% observed a single time. The material was peripheral blood mononuclear cells (PBMCs), obtained before the second cycle of nivolumab. All receptors come from a human donor with classical Hodgkin lymphoma.

This chain joins TRBV4-1 and TRBJ2-1; weak D call: TRBD1 (6 bases). Germline V lookup: CDR1 MGHRA, CDR2 YSYEKL. V dropped 3 bases and J dropped 4 bases, with 13 bases sitting between them. The CDR3 totals 15 residues. CDR3 loop: CASSHPGTPYNEQFF. CDR3 nucleotides: TGCGCCAGCAGCCACCCCGGGACACCATACAATGAGCAGTTCTTC.

This chain connects TRBV12-5 to TRBJ2-1, with D unclear. The germline gives CDR1 LGHNT, CDR2 FRNRAP. The CDR3 contains 13 residues. V dropped 1 base and J dropped 9 bases, with 10 bases sitting between them. CDR3 sequence reads: CASGLARSAEQFF. In DNA, the CDR3 is TGTGCTAGTGGTTTGGCCAGGTCGGCTGAGCAGTTCTTC. Filled out from reference TRBV12-5 and TRBJ2-1, the complete variable domain reads DARVTQTPRHKVTEMGQEVTMRCQPILGHNTVFWYRQTMMQGLELLAYFRNRAPLDDSGMPKDRFSAEMPDATLATLKIQPSEPRDSAVYFCASGLARSAEQFFGPGTRLTVL.

This chain joins TRBV28 and TRBJ2-7; 7 bases are shared with TRBD1. The CDR3 has 13 amino acids. V dropped 6 bases and J dropped 5; count of bases not matched to a gene: 7. The germline gives CDR1 MDHEN, CDR2 SYDVKM. The CDR3 loop reads CASSTGQPHEQYF. CDR3 DNA sequence: TGTGCCAGCAGCACGGGACAGCCCCACGAGCAGTACTTC.

The chain employs TRBV27 and TRBJ1-5, with unresolved D. The CDR3 totals 15 residues. Per the germline V gene, CDR1 is MNHEY and CDR2 is SMNVEV (reference sequence). The V and J ends lost 6 bases and 0 bases respectively, with 12 bases between them. CDR3 in DNA: TGTGCCAGCAGCCAGGACGGAGTTAGCAATCAGCCCCAGCATTTT. It translates to CASSQDGVSNQPQHF.

This sequence joins TRBV11-3 and TRBJ2-1; TRBD2 is a possible D gene (5 bases). Trimming removed 3 bases at V and 6 bases at J, with 9 bases between. CDR3 length: 13 amino acids. Germline CDR1 reads SGHNT; CDR2 reads YENEEA. The CDR3 spells CASSLTGSNEQFF. The CDR3 nucleotides read TGTGCCAGCAGCTTGACGGGAAGCAATGAGCAGTTCTTC. The full variable domain, in which reference TRBV11-3 and TRBJ2-1 provide the parts outside the CDR3, is EAGVVQSPRYKIIEKKQPVAFWCNPISGHNTLYWYLQNLGQGPELLIRYENEEAVDDSQLPKDRFSAERLKGVDSTLKIQPAELGDSAVYLCASSLTGSNEQFFGPGTRLTVL.

This clone occurred a few times. The J gene is TRBJ2-1, the V gene TRBV19; D possibly corresponds to TRBD2 (6 bases). Germline V gene lookup returns CDR1 LNHDA and CDR2 SQIVND (reference sequence). V was trimmed by 11 bases and J by 5 bases, leaving 13 bases between them. CDR3 size: 12 residues. The CDR3 bases are TGTGCCGGCTCGACTAGTGACAATGAGCAGTTCTTC. Encoded protein: CAGSTSDNEQFF.

CDR3 loop: CATSRMKAYNEQFF. The CDR3 DNA reads as TGTGCCACCAGCAGAATGAAGGCCTACAATGAGCAGTTCTTC. This rearrangement joins TRBV15 to TRBJ2-1; D call uncertain. The CDR3 is made up of 14 amino acids. Germline V gene lookup returns CDR1 LNHNV and CDR2 YYDKDF (reference sequence). The germline V and J ends were trimmed by 2 bases and 2 bases, with 7 bases remaining between them.

The chain joins TRBV5-4 to TRBJ2-3; perhaps TRBD2 as D (5 bases). Trimming shortened V by 6 bases and J by 0 bases, and 11 bases separated the two germline ends. Germline V gene lookup returns CDR1 SGHNT and CDR2 YYREEE (reference sequence). This CDR3 spans 14 amino acids. CDR3 in DNA: TGTGCCAGCAAGGAGGCGGAAAGCACAGATACGCAGTATTTT. Its translation: CASKEAESTDTQYF.

The V gene is TRBV27, the J gene TRBJ2-3; D remains ambiguous. Deletions cut 6 bases from V and 2 bases from J, with 9 bases between. The germline V gene encodes CDR1 MNHEY and CDR2 SMNVEV (reference sequence). The CDR3 contains 13 residues. Here the CDR3 reads CASRSIVTDTQYF. The CDR3 DNA reads TGTGCCAGCAGGTCTATAGTCACAGATACGCAGTATTTT.

This clone was found once. The CDR3 is CASSIARTAGDQPQHF. CDR3 in DNA: TGTGCCAGTAGTATAGCCCGGACAGCAGGGGATCAGCCCCAGCATTTT. The V call is TRBV19, the J call TRBJ1-5; D is possibly TRBD1 (6 bases). This CDR3 contains 16 residues. Trimming took 1 base from V and 5 from J, leaving 15 bases between them. Germline-derived CDR1 and CDR2 are LNHDA and SQIVND (reference sequence).

This sequence joins TRBV9 and TRBJ2-1, with 13 positions matching TRBD2. Germline-derived CDR1 and CDR2 are SGDLS and YYNGEE. V trimming: 4 bases; J trimming: 6 bases; junction bases outside the gene matches: 4. The CDR3 has 15 amino acids. CDR3 DNA sequence: TGTGCCAGCAGCCCGCGGACTAGCGGGAGCAATGAGCAGTTCTTC. Its protein is CASSPRTSGSNEQFF.

This clone was picked up a small number of times. The chain links TRBV5-8 to TRBJ2-2; D gene uncertain. Trimming shortened V by 4 bases and J by 3 bases, and 10 bases separated the two germline ends. The CDR3 consists of 14 residues. Germline V gene data show CDR1 as SGHTS and CDR2 as YDEGEE. The CDR3 reads CASSGKMDTGELFF. The DNA for the CDR3 is TGTGCCAGCAGCGGGAAAATGGACACCGGGGAGCTGTTTTTT.

DNA of the CDR3: TGTGCCAGTAGTACCTCGGGAGGGCCGGGGAATGAGCAGTTCTTC. Translation gives CASSTSGGPGNEQFF. The V call is TRBV19, the J call TRBJ2-1, with 8 bases aligning to TRBD2. V lost 4 bases, J lost 7 bases, and 9 bases stayed unmatched. Per the germline V gene, CDR1 is LNHDA and CDR2 is SQIVND (reference sequence). The CDR3 is 15 amino acids.

The chain couples TRBV5-1 to TRBJ2-7; TRBD1 matches at 8 bases. The CDR3 has 14 residues. The V gene end was trimmed by 3 bases and the J gene end by 4 bases; junction bases not matched to a gene: 6. The germline V gene has CDR1 SGHRS and CDR2 YFSETQ. This chain's CDR3 is CASSSRQGTYEQYF. CDR3 sequence (DNA): TGCGCCAGCAGCTCTCGACAGGGGACATACGAGCAGTACTTC.

The chain links TRBV28 to TRBJ2-2, with 7 nucleotides matching TRBD1. In germline, CDR1 is MDHEN, CDR2 SYDVKM. V lost 8 bases, J lost 8 bases, and 14 bases stayed unmatched. The CDR3 is 15 amino acids. The DNA of the CDR3 is TGTGCCAGCCTACGCCCGATAGGGACAGCTGGGGAGCTGTTTTTT. Encoded protein: CASLRPIGTAGELFF. The full variable domain, in which reference TRBV28 and TRBJ2-2 provide the parts outside the CDR3, is DVKVTQSSRYLVKRTGEKVFLECVQDMDHENMFWYRQDPGLGLRLIYFSYDVKMKEKGDIPEGYSVSREKKERFSLILESASTNQTSMYLCASLRPIGTAGELFFGEGSRLTVL.

The table lists this clone with a count of one. This chain links TRBV7-6 with TRBJ2-5; D remains unclear. With the DNA end fitting TRBJ2-7 better, the J assignment may be wrong. CDR1 is SGHVS and CDR2 is FNYEAQ in the germline V gene. The CDR3 spans 15 residues. The CDR3 DNA reads as TGTGCCAGCAGCTTAGGTAGCCAGGTATCCTACGAGCAGTACTTC. Translating gives CASSLGSQVSYEQYF.

This clone has just a few counts. The V gene is TRBV4-1, the J gene TRBJ2-1, with TRBD2 as a possible D gene (7 bases). V was shortened by 4 bases and J by 3 bases, with 16 bases between the two germline ends. There are 16 residues in the CDR3. The germline V gene has CDR1 MGHRA and CDR2 YSYEKL. In DNA, the CDR3 is TGCGCCAGCAGCCCCGGGGGGCGGGGAGGCTACAATGAGCAGTTCTTC. Encoded protein: CASSPGGRGGYNEQFF.

The CDR3 loop reads CASSPDRGFEQYF. In nucleotides, the CDR3 is TGTGCCAGCTCACCGGACAGGGGTTTTGAGCAGTACTTC. The chain couples TRBV2 to TRBJ2-7, with TRBD1 matching over 9 bases. V lost 8 bases to trimming and J lost 7 bases; unmatched junction nucleotides: 9. The germline V gene has CDR1 SNHLY and CDR2 FYNNEI. This CDR3 region has 13 residues.

V and J are TRBV2 and TRBJ1-5; unclear D gene. This CDR3 is built from 12 residues. Germline assignment: CDR1 SNHLY and CDR2 FYNNEI. Deletions cut 4 bases from V and 7 bases from J, with 8 bases between. The CDR3 bases are TGTGCCAGCAGTGGCCCAGAACAGCCCCAGCATTTT. Its protein is CASSGPEQPQHF.

The chain couples TRBV7-9 to TRBJ1-6; 10 bases agree with TRBD1. V lost 1 base to trimming and J lost 10 bases; unmatched junction nucleotides: 4. The CDR3 runs to 15 residues. Germline V gene lookup returns CDR1 SEHNR and CDR2 FQNEAQ (reference sequence). The CDR3 nucleotides are TGTGCCAGCAGCTTAGAGACAGGGGGCGCGTCACCCCTCCACTTT. Translated, it gives CASSLETGGASPLHF. Full variable domain (outside the CDR3, taken from reference TRBV7-9 and TRBJ1-6): DTGVSQNPRHKITKRGQNVTFRCDPISEHNRLYWYRQTLGQGPEFLTYFQNEAQLEKSRLLSDRFSAERPKGSFSTLEIQRTEQGDSAMYLCASSLETGGASPLHFGNGTRLTVT.

This clone is termed medium-sized. The gene calls are TRBV6-6 and TRBJ2-7; D unresolved. The germline gives CDR1 MNHNY, CDR2 SVGAGI (reference sequence). The V and J ends lost 5 bases and 5 bases respectively, with 10 bases between them. There are 12 residues in the CDR3. The CDR3 loop reads CASSLTKDEQYF. In nucleotides, the CDR3 is TGTGCCAGCAGTCTCACTAAGGACGAGCAGTACTTC.

The CDR3 coding sequence is TGCGCCAGCAGCTTGCCACTAGCGAACACCGGGGAGCTGTTTTTT. Its translation is CASSLPLANTGELFF. V usage is TRBV5-1 and J usage is TRBJ2-2; maybe TRBD2 (5 bases). Germline-derived CDR1 and CDR2 are SGHRS and YFSETQ. Trimming removed 1 base from V and 0 bases from J, with 7 bases in between. This CDR3 comprises 15 residues.

This sequence joins TRBV5-4 and TRBJ2-7, with D possibly TRBD1 on 5 matching bases. V gave up 1 base and J gave up 2 bases, with 13 bases separating them. Germline lookup yields CDR1 SGHNT and CDR2 YYREEE (reference sequence). The CDR3 is 15 residues long. The CDR3 DNA follows: TGTGCCAGCAGCTTGCTAACAGGCGCCGCCTACGAGCAGTACTTC. This translates into CASSLLTGAAYEQYF.

The chain combines TRBV6-6 with TRBJ2-1; TRBD2 is a possible D gene (5 bases). Germline values: CDR1 MNHNY, CDR2 SVGAGI (reference sequence). The CDR3 consists of 14 residues. Trimming shortened V by 5 bases and J by 7 bases, and 15 bases separated the two germline ends. The CDR3 region is CASSGSRLQNEQFF. CDR3 bases: TGTGCCAGCAGTGGGAGTAGGTTACAGAATGAGCAGTTCTTC.

The J gene is TRBJ1-1, the V gene TRBV29-1; D is unresolved. Per the germline V gene, CDR1 is SQVTM and CDR2 is ANQGSEA. The CDR3 runs 10 residues. V lost 3 bases to trimming and J lost 6 bases, with 5 bases between them. The chain's CDR3 is CSVDRPEAFF. In DNA, the CDR3 is TGCAGCGTTGACCGCCCTGAAGCTTTCTTT.

The rearrangement uses TRBV4-3 and TRBJ1-5; D ambiguous. Trimming cost V 0 bases and J 7 bases, with 19 bases left between them. The CDR3 covers 17 residues. The V gene's germline CDR1 is LGHNA and CDR2 YSLEER. CDR3 in DNA: TGCGCCAGCAGCCAAGATTATAAGCGGGCAGGAGGGCAGCCCCAGCATTTT. Translation gives CASSQDYKRAGGQPQHF.

The J gene is TRBJ2-3, the V gene TRBV29-1; D remains ambiguous. CDR3 length: 15 amino acids. V was shortened by 0 bases and J by 2 bases, with 12 bases between the two germline ends. CDR1 and CDR2 (germline): SQVTM, ANQGSEA. The CDR3 spells CSVEDPPILTDTQYF. The CDR3 DNA is TGCAGCGTTGAAGATCCCCCAATTCTCACAGATACGCAGTATTTT.

The V gene is TRBV29-1, the J gene TRBJ1-2, with D maybe TRBD1 (6 bases). The V and J ends lost 2 bases and 2 bases respectively, with 12 bases between them. The CDR3 totals 14 residues. CDR1 is SQVTM and CDR2 is ANQGSEA in the germline V gene. CDR3 sequence reads: CSVEIGQRNYGYTF. In DNA form, the CDR3 reads TGCAGCGTTGAAATTGGACAGCGAAACTATGGCTACACCTTC.